The table lists the clone carrying this T cell receptor beta chain with a few counts. This sample is part of a study of blood T cell repertoires in COVID-19. Study details: The United States, Italy and Spain were the sources of the acute and convalescent COVID-19 samples.

As originally analysed: The assay estimated nucleated cells by amplifying reference gene primers. The data were produced by immunoSEQ multiplex PCR, yet TCRdb's version contains in-frame clones alone and is incomplete. V, J and clone size were drawn from that table, and D and trimming were deduced from the DNA. The data show fewer than 300,000 clones, more than 90% seen once. The CDR3 extends over 15 amino acids. Germline V gene sequence: CDR1 SGHRS, CDR2 YFSETQ. J lost 8 bases, V lost 0 bases, and 3 bases had no gene match. The sequence was collected from a person under 35 with COVID-19, enrolled during active disease. The sequenced sample was peripheral blood. The rearrangement joins TRBV5-1 to TRBJ2-1; 12 bases are shared with TRBD2. CDR3 sequence (DNA): TGCGCCAGCAGCTTGGCTAGCGGGAGGGCCCATGAGCAGTTCTTC. It yields the protein CASSLASGRAHEQFF.